These T cell receptor beta chains were read from a single sample in a study of T cell changes during pregnancy in multiple sclerosis. Sequenced by immunoSEQ multiplex PCR; TCRdb stores in-frame clones only, minus some. The sample carries tens of thousands of clones, 93% recorded once. The material sequenced was CD4+ T cells from peripheral blood mononuclear cells, taken in the third trimester of pregnancy. These receptors were taken from a female donor with multiple sclerosis, enrolled in a pregnancy study. Both conserved end residues are part of each CDR3. Fields, in order: V gene, J gene, CDR3 protein.

TRBV5-1	TRBJ1-2	CASSLQLDRGGGYTF
TRBV7-6	TRBJ2-7	CASSQGQGITGEQYF
TRBV15	TRBJ2-2	CATSRGRQGSGELFF
TRBV19	TRBJ2-4	CASSLTGGAKNIQYF
TRBV7-9	TRBJ1-1	CASTGTYTEAFF
TRBV2	TRBJ1-1	CASKTGLNTEAFF
TRBV7-8	TRBJ2-6	CASSGYRVPVSGANVLTF
TRBV2	TRBJ1-3	CASSVPGLGISGNTIYF
TRBV7-2	TRBJ1-5	CASSQGAGTREPQHF
TRBV7-9	TRBJ2-1	CASRRTGGDNEQFF
TRBV7-2	TRBJ1-5	CASSLDNRALNQPQHF
TRBV6-5	TRBJ2-7	CASSYAGAVGEQYF
TRBV10-1	TRBJ2-1	CASSESRVAGGPSYNEQFF
TRBV7-9	TRBJ1-5	CASSLGGEDQPQHF
TRBV20-1	TRBJ1-2	CSARANGYTF
TRBV5-1	TRBJ2-2	CASSLAAGANTGELFF
TRBV6-6	TRBJ2-1	CASRAPGQGLRNEQFF
TRBV30	.	CAWSLGLSSYEQYF
TRBV7-2	TRBJ1-4	CASRMTVATNEKLFF
TRBV27	TRBJ2-5	CASSVTGTSGGETQYF
TRBV2	TRBJ2-6	CASSTGAISGANVLTF
TRBV5-1	TRBJ2-2	CASRAGTSNTGELFF
TRBV29-1	TRBJ1-2	CSVEGQGASGYTF
TRBV7-2	TRBJ1-1	CASTRVGGVAFF
TRBV7-2	TRBJ2-1	CASRPVGYNEQFF
TRBV27	TRBJ2-7	CASSLPSTGAGEQYF
TRBV19	TRBJ2-3	CATSDWSTDTQYF